This passage covers 32 T cell receptor beta chains from one sample sequenced in a study of blood T cell repertoires in COVID-19. Measured with immunoSEQ multiplex PCR; TCRdb has only the in-frame clones, and not every one. The profile shows 350,000 to 400,000 clones, around 89% of them singletons. Sequencing was performed on PBMCs or T cells enriched from blood (not recorded which). All receptors come from a woman aged 18-35 years who had recovered from COVID-19.

The rearrangement links TRBV20-1 to TRBJ1-2; no reliable D call. The CDR3 covers 10 residues. Between the trimmed V and J ends, which lost 7 bases and 8 bases, there was a span of 11 bases. Germline V gene data show CDR1 as DFQATT and CDR2 as SNEGSKA (reference sequence). DNA for the CDR3: TGCAGTGGGGGTAGCGACGGCTACACCTTC. Translating it yields CSGGSDGYTF.

This clone was found many times. The CDR3 sequence: CASSIAQLPGANVLTF. The CDR3, as DNA: TGTGCCAGTAGTATAGCACAGTTACCTGGGGCCAACGTCCTGACTTTC. The J gene is TRBJ2-6, the V gene TRBV19; D remains unclear. This CDR3 comprises 16 residues. Germline V gene data show CDR1 as LNHDA and CDR2 as SQIVND (reference sequence). Trimming removed 1 base from V and 2 bases from J, with 9 bases in between.

This rearrangement joins TRBV24-1 to TRBJ1-2, with D unresolved. The CDR3 extends over 12 amino acids. Germline V gene lookup returns CDR1 KGHDR and CDR2 SFDVKD. V was cut by 4 bases and J by 2 bases, with 4 bases left in between. The CDR3 protein is CATSDGNYGYTF. CDR3 in DNA: TGTGCCACCAGTGACGGGAACTATGGCTACACCTTC.

The chain couples TRBV18 to TRBJ1-5; perhaps TRBD1 as D (6 bases). Trimming stripped 3 bases from V and 0 bases from J, with 12 bases between. CDR3 size: 16 residues. In germline, CDR1 is KGHSH, CDR2 LQKENI. CDR3 loop: CASSPTQGFSNQPQHF. The CDR3 DNA follows: TGTGCCAGCTCACCGACACAGGGATTTAGCAATCAGCCCCAGCATTTT.

This clone was detected only a few times. This chain connects TRBV5-1 to TRBJ1-2; 9 bases match TRBD1. The CDR3 length is 15 residues. Germline loops: CDR1 SGHRS, CDR2 YFSETQ. Trimming took 4 bases from V and 7 from J; bases not matched to a gene: 11. The DNA for the CDR3 is TGCGCCAGCAGCGGCGGACAGGGGTTTGTAGGTGGCTACACCTTC. It encodes CASSGGQGFVGGYTF.

The DNA for the CDR3 is TGTGCCAGCAGTTTATGGCCCGACGGGGAGTACACTGAAGCTTTCTTT. This codes for CASSLWPDGEYTEAFF. J is TRBJ1-1 and V is TRBV27; no clear D. Germline CDR1 is MNHEY and CDR2 is SMNVEV (reference sequence). Trimming left V 1 base short and J 3 bases short, with 15 bases between. The CDR3 runs to 16 residues.

The V and J genes are TRBV19 and TRBJ2-7, with 10 bases that match TRBD2. V lost 10 bases and J lost 4; bases outside the gene matches: 7. The V gene's germline CDR1 is LNHDA and CDR2 SQIVND (reference sequence). This CDR3 is 13 amino acids long. This chain's CDR3 is CATTGLADYEQYF. In DNA, the CDR3 is TGTGCCACCACCGGACTAGCGGATTACGAGCAGTACTTC.

This chain links TRBV18 with TRBJ1-1; D ambiguous. The CDR3 runs 14 residues. Trimming left V 5 bases short and J 2 bases short, with 12 bases between. Germline V CDR1 and CDR2: KGHSH, LQKENI. The CDR3: CASSVQRDNTEAFF. CDR3 nucleotide sequence: TGTGCCAGCTCAGTACAGAGAGATAACACTGAAGCTTTCTTT.

The chain carries TRBV7-6 and TRBJ2-5; 10 bases match TRBD1. Germline-derived CDR1 and CDR2 are SGHVS and FNYEAQ. V was pared by 0 bases and J by 9 bases, with 16 bases of the junction left unmatched. The CDR3 has 18 amino acids. CDR3 protein: CASSLAESGTGVFAAQYF. CDR3 nucleotide sequence: TGTGCCAGCAGCTTAGCGGAAAGTGGGACAGGGGTATTCGCGGCCCAGTACTTC.

V and J are TRBV7-9 and TRBJ1-5, with D perhaps TRBD1 (5 bases). Germline values: CDR1 SEHNR, CDR2 FQNEAQ (reference sequence). Trimming stripped 4 bases from V and 5 bases from J, with 18 bases between. CDR3 size: 16 residues. This CDR3 reads CASSSTGYSIHQPQHF. The CDR3, as DNA: TGTGCCAGCAGCTCTACAGGATATAGCATCCATCAGCCCCAGCATTTT.

The rearrangement links TRBV3-1 (or the pseudogene TRBV3-2) to TRBJ1-1; D is unresolved. Between the trimmed V and J ends, which lost 0 bases and 4 bases, there was a span of 9 bases. Germline CDR1 LGHDT, CDR2 YNNKEL (reference sequence). There are 14 residues in the CDR3. CDR3 in DNA: TGTGCCAGCAGCCAAGATCTCCGGGGCACTGAAGCTTTCTTT. Its protein product is CASSQDLRGTEAFF.

The chain couples TRBV29-1 to TRBJ1-3; D possibly corresponds to TRBD1 (5 bases). Germline CDR1 SQVTM, CDR2 ANQGSEA. Trimming stripped 2 bases from V and 0 bases from J, with 20 bases between. The CDR3 contains 18 residues. CDR3 protein: CSVEWGVGGRSSGNTIYF. As DNA, the CDR3 is TGCAGCGTTGAATGGGGGGTAGGCGGCAGGAGCTCTGGAAACACCATATATTTT.

V and J are TRBV10-3 and TRBJ2-7; a weak D match, TRBD2 (5 bases). The CDR3 consists of 13 residues. CDR1 and CDR2 from the germline V gene are ENHRY and SYGVKD. Trimming took 10 bases from V and 0 from J, leaving 13 bases between them. CDR3 DNA sequence: TGTGCCACCCTACGGGAAAGCTCCTACGAGCAGTACTTC. This translates into CATLRESSYEQYF.

The CDR3 coding sequence is TGTGCCAGCAGCTTGCTATTAGGACTGAGAGAGACCCAGTACTTC. It encodes CASSLLLGLRETQYF. This rearrangement joins TRBV5-6 to TRBJ2-5; TRBD2 might be the D (5 bases). With 1 base removed from V and 4 bases from J, the gap between germline ends came to 14 bases. CDR1 is SGHDT and CDR2 is YYEEEE in the germline V gene. The CDR3 is 15 residues long.

The rearrangement links TRBV2 to TRBJ1-2; TRBD1 might be the D (6 bases). The CDR3 covers 14 residues. Germline V gives CDR1 SNHLY, CDR2 FYNNEI. V lost 7 bases and J lost 1, with 13 bases in between. CDR3 in DNA: TGTGCCAGCATCGGGACCAGGGGTAACTATGGCTACACCTTC. It specifies CASIGTRGNYGYTF.

This chain links TRBV7-9 with TRBJ2-2, with D tentatively TRBD1 (6 bases). The germline V and J ends were trimmed by 4 bases and 2 bases, with 14 bases remaining between them. CDR1 and CDR2 from the germline V gene are SEHNR and FQNEAQ (reference sequence). This CDR3 contains 16 residues. The CDR3 coding sequence is TGTGCCAGCAGCTCCCCGCCAGGGGATAACACCGGGGAGCTGTTTTTT. Its translation is CASSSPPGDNTGELFF.

This clone was observed a single time. This chain uses TRBV29-1 with TRBJ1-2, with D possibly TRBD1 on 5 matching bases. The germline CDR1 and CDR2 sequences are SQVTM and ANQGSEA. Trimming took 1 base from V and 1 from J, leaving 10 bases between them. The CDR3 length is 14 residues. The CDR3 nucleotides are TGCAGCGTTGAAGCCGGCGGGGGTAACTATGGCTACACCTTC. Translation: CSVEAGGGNYGYTF. The full variable domain, completed using reference TRBV29-1 and TRBJ1-2, is SAVISQKPSRDICQRGTSLTIQCQVDSQVTMMFWYRQQPGQSLTLIATANQGSEATYESGFVIDKFPISRPNLTFSTLTVSNMSPEDSSIYLCSVEAGGGNYGYTFGSGTRLTVV.

In DNA, the CDR3 is TGTGCCAGCAGCCCCGGGACAGAACTGCAAGAGACCCAGTACTTC. Its translation is CASSPGTELQETQYF. This rearrangement joins TRBV7-6 to TRBJ2-5, with 7 bases lining up with TRBD1. The V gene end was trimmed by 5 bases and the J gene end by 2 bases; junction bases not matched to a gene: 8. Germline CDR1 and CDR2: SGHVS and FNYEAQ. The length of the CDR3 is 15 residues.

In the case of this clone: Other DNA sequences in the sample encode the same CDR3. The chain employs TRBV6-5 and TRBJ1-2, with 8 nucleotides matching TRBD1. J was trimmed by 6 bases and V by 4 bases; bases with no gene match: 4. CDR3 length: 13 residues. Germline V gene sequence: CDR1 MNHEY, CDR2 SVGAGI. CDR3 in DNA: TGTGCCAGCAGTTTTCAGGGGGCTGATGGCTACACCTTC. Protein product: CASSFQGADGYTF.

The J gene is TRBJ1-3, the V gene TRBV28; 7 positions agree with TRBD1. CDR1 is MDHEN and CDR2 is SYDVKM in the germline V gene. V was clipped by 6 bases and J by 0 bases; unmatched bases: 17. This CDR3 spans 19 amino acids. The CDR3, as DNA: TGTGCCAGCAGCCCCCGACAGGGCACCTTTTTCTCCTCTGGAAACACCATATATTTT. Amino acid sequence: CASSPRQGTFFSSGNTIYF.

This clone was seen more than once but under ten times. The chain joins TRBV7-3 to TRBJ2-1, with TRBD2 as a possible D gene (7 bases). V lost 2 bases to trimming and J lost 2 bases, with 10 bases between them. From germline, CDR1 is SGHTA and CDR2 FQGTGA. This CDR3 is built from 15 residues. CDR3 sequence reads: CASSLAGATYNEQFF. DNA for the CDR3: TGTGCCAGCAGCTTAGCGGGGGCCACCTACAATGAGCAGTTCTTC.

This chain links TRBV6-5 with TRBJ1-1; D perhaps matches TRBD1 (6 bases). V lost 7 bases to trimming and J lost 12 bases, with 24 bases between them. The CDR3 loop spans 14 amino acids. Germline loops: CDR1 MNHEY, CDR2 SVGAGI. Here the CDR3 reads CASTPQTGRRSTFF. CDR3 sequence (DNA): TGTGCCAGCACTCCCCAGACAGGACGGAGATCTACTTTCTTT.

The chain joins TRBV11-2 to TRBJ2-1; possibly TRBD2 for D (5 bases). Looked up from germline, CDR1 is SGHAT and CDR2 is FQNNGV. This CDR3 is built from 17 residues. V was cut by 5 bases and J by 5 bases, with 22 bases left in between. CDR3 DNA sequence: TGTGCCAGCAGCCTCTTATCCCACGACTATACCGACAATGAGCAGTTCTTC. Translating gives CASSLLSHDYTDNEQFF.

A single count supports this clone. As DNA, the CDR3 is TGTGCCAGCAGACGACAATATGGCTACACCTTC. It yields the protein CASRRQYGYTF. V gene TRBV2 combines with J gene TRBJ1-2; D is unclear. V dropped 6 bases and J dropped 5 bases, with 7 bases sitting between them. The V gene's germline CDR1 is SNHLY and CDR2 FYNNEI. The CDR3 length is 11 residues.

The chain joins TRBV6-5 to TRBJ1-5; 8 nucleotides align to TRBD1. With 5 bases clipped from V and 7 bases from J, the junction kept 7 bases outside the gene matches. Per the germline V gene, CDR1 is MNHEY and CDR2 is SVGAGI. This CDR3 comprises 14 residues. CDR3 protein: CASSTGGYYQPQHF. CDR3 in DNA: TGTGCCAGCAGTACAGGGGGATACTACCAGCCCCAGCATTTT.

J is TRBJ1-5 and V is TRBV6-5; 7 bases are shared with TRBD1. The CDR3 consists of 15 residues. CDR1 and CDR2 (germline): MNHEY, SVGAGI. Trimming cost V 4 bases and J 7 bases; bases outside gene matches: 10. Written as DNA, the CDR3 is TGTGCCAGCAGTTTGAACCGGGACAGCCGGCAGCCCCAGCATTTT. Protein: CASSLNRDSRQPQHF.

The rearrangement uses TRBV3-1 (or the pseudogene TRBV3-2) and TRBJ2-4; 7 nucleotides agree with TRBD2. With 3 bases clipped from V and 8 bases from J, the junction kept 13 bases outside the gene matches. Germline assignment: CDR1 LGHDT and CDR2 YNNKEL (reference sequence). The CDR3 extends over 16 amino acids. The CDR3 here is CASSQGRVFLVDIQYF. CDR3 nucleotides: TGTGCCAGCAGCCAGGGGAGGGTCTTTCTGGTGGACATTCAGTACTTC.

This chain connects TRBV25-1 to TRBJ2-5; D is unresolved. The CDR3 is 11 amino acids. The germline V and J ends were trimmed by 4 bases and 4 bases, with 4 bases remaining between them. Germline V gene data show CDR1 as MGHDK and CDR2 as SYGVNS. CDR3: CASSGPETQYF. The CDR3 nucleotides read TGTGCCAGCAGTGGGCCAGAGACCCAGTACTTC.

J is TRBJ1-5 and V is TRBV6-5, with 8 positions matching TRBD1. V shed 6 bases, J shed 7 bases, and the junction held 5 bases outside the gene matches. Germline V gene data show CDR1 as MNHEY and CDR2 as SVGAGI. The CDR3 runs 13 residues. CDR3 coding DNA: TGTGCCAGCAGAGACAGGGGCGGGCAGCCCCAGCATTTT. It yields the protein CASRDRGGQPQHF.

The chain is built from TRBV13 and TRBJ2-1; D is undetermined. CDR3 length: 18 amino acids. The V end lost 0 bases, the J end lost 0 bases, and 15 bases lay between the germline ends. Per the germline V gene, CDR1 is PRHDT and CDR2 is FYEKMQ (reference sequence). CDR3 in DNA: TGTGCCAGCAGCTTAGGGTCCAGACTTCGTAGCTCCTACAATGAGCAGTTCTTC. Encoded protein: CASSLGSRLRSSYNEQFF.

V gene TRBV3-1 (or the pseudogene TRBV3-2) combines with J gene TRBJ1-3; D unresolved. The CDR3 is 17 residues long. V lost 0 bases and J 4 bases, leaving 16 bases between the germline ends. Germline V lookup: CDR1 LGHDT, CDR2 YNNKEL (reference sequence). CDR3 in amino acids: CASSQDLNSHSGNTIYF. The CDR3 DNA reads TGTGCCAGCAGCCAAGATTTGAACAGTCATTCCGGAAACACCATATATTTT.

J is TRBJ1-4 and V is TRBV18; D may be TRBD1 (6 bases). CDR1 is KGHSH and CDR2 is LQKENI in the germline V gene. The V gene lost 2 bases and the J gene lost 5 bases, with 12 bases spanning the gap. This CDR3 is 15 amino acids long. This CDR3 reads CASSPSGVGNEKLFF. DNA for the CDR3: TGTGCCAGCTCACCATCAGGGGTGGGGAATGAAAAACTGTTTTTT.